This T cell receptor beta chain was captured in a study of blood T cell repertoires in COVID-19. Study overall: COVID-19 samples collected from the United States, Italy and Spain covered acute and convalescent phases. From T cells, B-cell-depleted T cells, or PBMCs came the material, which was cDNA or gDNA.

Methods used by the authors: It was from reference gene primer amplification that nucleated cell counts were estimated. Sequencing was performed with immunoSEQ multiplex PCR; in TCRdb, only in-frame clones are kept and a portion is missing. D and trimming come from the DNA, and the V and J calls and clone size come from that table. Here the sample spans about 100,000 clones, approximately 91% being singletons. CDR3 length equals 13 residues. V lost 6 bases and J lost 7, with 18 bases in between. CDR1 is SQVTM, CDR2 ANQGSEA, per germline. Specimen: peripheral blood. The origin of this receptor is a woman aged 60-75 years with acute or convalescent COVID-19. The chain couples TRBV29-1 to TRBJ1-2, with a possible D match to TRBD1 (5 bases). CDR3 nucleotide sequence: TGCAGCGTGGAAACAGGCCCCGGTTCTGGCTACACCTTC. Protein product: CSVETGPGSGYTF.